This note documents a single T cell receptor beta chain sequence. Germline V lookup: CDR1 SEHNR, CDR2 FQNEAQ (reference sequence). V was clipped by 5 bases and J by 6 bases, with 16 bases between them. The CDR3 has 14 amino acids. Relapses following autologous stem cell transplantation were seen in all patients, with brentuximab vedotin exposure varying. When best responses were assessed, they were complete response, partial response or progressive disease. This sample stems from a study of PD-1 blockade in classical Hodgkin lymphoma. Repertoires were generated with immunoSEQ multiplex PCR, while TCRdb's copy carries only in-frame clones and drops some. The top ten hold 15% to 20% of the sample, which has 98,000 or so clones, about nine tenths seen once.

The source was peripheral blood mononuclear cells (PBMCs), collected before the second cycle of nivolumab. The clonotype was recovered from a human donor with classical Hodgkin lymphoma. V and J are TRBV7-9 and TRBJ2-5; weak D call: TRBD1 (6 bases). CDR3: CASSLTDSGKTQYF. Written as DNA, the CDR3 is TGTGCCAGCAGCCTCACGGACAGTGGGAAGACCCAGTACTTC.